This is a list of T cell receptor beta chains from one sample in a study of control samples from healthy donors and cancer patients. Some clones are missing from TCRdb's copy, which holds only in-frame ones; the method was immunoSEQ multiplex PCR. Of about 140,000 clones listed, roughly 92% were seen once; the top ten hold about 11%. The specimen was blood. These receptors were taken from a man aged 25-45 years in good health. The CDR3 runs from the conserved cysteine through the conserved F or W. D genes are given only for firm matches. The listing skips clone size in some rows; elsewhere it reads once, few, many or a size class.

J gene: TRBJ1-2
D gene: .
clone size: .
V gene: TRBV20-1
CDR3 protein: CSGGYGYTF
CDR3 DNA: TGCAGTGGCGGTTATGGCTACACCTTC

J gene: TRBJ2-3
D gene: TRBD2
clone size: .
V gene: TRBV11-2
CDR3 protein: CASSPTSGRAGTHTQYF
CDR3 DNA: TGTGCCAGCAGCCCAACTAGCGGGAGGGCCGGCACACATACGCAGTATTTT

J gene: TRBJ2-5
D gene: TRBD1
clone size: .
V gene: TRBV6-6
CDR3 protein: CASGRDSNQETQYF
CDR3 DNA: TGTGCCAGCGGTAGGGACAGCAATCAAGAGACCCAGTACTTC

J gene: TRBJ2-2
D gene: .
clone size: once
V gene: TRBV5-1
CDR3 protein: CASSLLGPWNTGELFF
CDR3 DNA: TGCGCCAGCAGCTTGTTGGGACCGTGGAACACCGGGGAGCTGTTTTTT

J gene: TRBJ1-1
D gene: TRBD1
clone size: .
V gene: TRBV15
CDR3 protein: CATSRRTGGDTEAFF
CDR3 DNA: TGTGCCACCAGCAGAAGGACAGGCGGCGACACTGAAGCTTTCTTT

J gene: TRBJ1-1
D gene: TRBD1
clone size: .
V gene: TRBV12-3/TRBV12-4
CDR3 protein: CASRNRGTEAFF
CDR3 DNA: TGTGCCAGCAGGAACAGGGGGACTGAAGCTTTCTTT

J gene: TRBJ2-7
D gene: TRBD1
clone size: .
V gene: TRBV3-1/TRBV3-2
CDR3 protein: CASSQDRAGTEGSYEQYF
CDR3 DNA: TGTGCCAGCAGCCAAGACAGGGCAGGGACAGAAGGATCCTACGAGCAGTACTTC

J gene: TRBJ1-2
D gene: .
clone size: .
V gene: TRBV28
CDR3 protein: CASSYPPGINYGYTF
CDR3 DNA: TGTGCCAGCAGTTATCCTCCAGGGATTAACTATGGCTACACCTTC

J gene: TRBJ1-2
D gene: .
clone size: .
V gene: TRBV11-2
CDR3 protein: CASSLDYGPNYGYTF
CDR3 DNA: TGTGCCAGCAGCTTAGATTACGGGCCCAACTATGGCTACACCTTC

J gene: TRBJ2-6
D gene: .
clone size: .
V gene: TRBV30
CDR3 protein: CAYRTYRSSGANVLTF
CDR3 DNA: TGTGCCTATCGAACTTACAGGTCTAGTGGGGCCAACGTCCTGACTTTC

J gene: TRBJ1-5
D gene: .
clone size: .
V gene: TRBV19
CDR3 protein: CASSTQKGGGSNQPQHF
CDR3 DNA: TGTGCCAGTAGTACCCAGAAGGGGGGCGGTAGCAATCAGCCCCAGCATTTT

J gene: TRBJ1-1
D gene: .
clone size: .
V gene: TRBV2
CDR3 protein: CASSELDRNTEAFF
CDR3 DNA: TGTGCCAGCAGTGAACTCGACAGGAACACTGAAGCTTTCTTT

J gene: TRBJ1-4
D gene: .
clone size: .
V gene: TRBV2
CDR3 protein: CASSKTSGDAEKLFF
CDR3 DNA: TGTGCCAGCAGTAAAACTTCAGGGGACGCTGAAAAACTGTTTTTT

J gene: TRBJ2-2
D gene: .
clone size: .
V gene: TRBV19
CDR3 protein: CASSIIHSQTGELFF
CDR3 DNA: TGTGCCAGTAGTATAATCCACAGCCAGACCGGGGAGCTGTTTTTT

J gene: TRBJ1-2
D gene: .
clone size: .
V gene: TRBV30
CDR3 protein: CAWRGTLGGYTF
CDR3 DNA: TGTGCCTGGAGAGGAACCTTGGGAGGCTACACCTTC

J gene: TRBJ2-2
D gene: .
clone size: .
V gene: TRBV7-9
CDR3 protein: CASSSEVSGELFF
CDR3 DNA: TGTGCCAGCAGTTCCGAGGTATCCGGGGAGCTGTTTTTT

J gene: TRBJ1-1
D gene: .
clone size: .
V gene: TRBV28
CDR3 protein: CASKSDFRSITEAFF
CDR3 DNA: TGTGCCAGCAAATCGGACTTCCGATCGATCACTGAAGCTTTCTTT

J gene: TRBJ1-4
D gene: .
clone size: .
V gene: TRBV28
CDR3 protein: CASKEGLETNEKLFF
CDR3 DNA: TGTGCCAGCAAGGAGGGATTAGAGACTAATGAAAAACTGTTTTTT

J gene: TRBJ1-1
D gene: .
clone size: few
V gene: TRBV29-1
CDR3 protein: CSARLQGKNTEAFF
CDR3 DNA: TGCAGCGCTAGATTACAGGGAAAGAACACTGAAGCTTTCTTT

J gene: TRBJ1-1
D gene: TRBD1
clone size: .
V gene: TRBV7-8
CDR3 protein: CASSLASGGTEAFF
CDR3 DNA: TGTGCCAGCAGCTTAGCGTCAGGGGGCACTGAAGCTTTCTTT

J gene: TRBJ2-1
D gene: TRBD1
clone size: .
V gene: TRBV30
CDR3 protein: CACFRDSSYNEQFF
CDR3 DNA: TGTGCCTGCTTCCGGGACAGCTCCTACAATGAGCAGTTCTTC

J gene: TRBJ2-3
D gene: TRBD2
clone size: .
V gene: TRBV7-2
CDR3 protein: CASKSLGLAGATDTQYF
CDR3 DNA: TGTGCCAGCAAATCCCTGGGGCTAGCGGGAGCCACAGATACGCAGTATTTT

J gene: TRBJ1-4
D gene: .
clone size: .
V gene: TRBV27
CDR3 protein: CASSVRASNEKLFF
CDR3 DNA: TGTGCCAGCAGTGTAAGAGCTTCTAATGAAAAACTGTTTTTT

J gene: TRBJ2-4
D gene: .
clone size: .
V gene: TRBV6-6
CDR3 protein: CASSYSGVRKNIQYF
CDR3 DNA: TGTGCCAGCAGTTATTCGGGGGTTAGGAAAAACATTCAGTACTTC

J gene: TRBJ1-4
D gene: .
clone size: .
V gene: TRBV28
CDR3 protein: CASSFRQINEKLFF
CDR3 DNA: TGTGCCAGCAGTTTTAGACAGATAAATGAAAAACTGTTTTTT

J gene: TRBJ2-3
D gene: TRBD2
clone size: .
V gene: TRBV3-1/TRBV3-2
CDR3 protein: CASSSRGGSGRIDTQYF
CDR3 DNA: TGTGCCAGCAGCAGCCGGGGGGGTAGCGGGAGGATAGATACGCAGTATTTT

J gene: TRBJ2-5
D gene: TRBD2
clone size: .
V gene: TRBV5-1
CDR3 protein: CASSLVASGREGETQYF
CDR3 DNA: TGCGCCAGCAGCTTGGTGGCTAGCGGGAGAGAGGGAGAGACCCAGTACTTC

J gene: TRBJ1-5
D gene: TRBD1
clone size: .
V gene: TRBV2
CDR3 protein: CASRPDRVGNQPQHF
CDR3 DNA: TGTGCCAGCAGGCCGGACAGGGTCGGCAATCAGCCCCAGCATTTT

J gene: TRBJ1-4
D gene: .
clone size: .
V gene: TRBV28
CDR3 protein: CASSSEQGGGEKLFF
CDR3 DNA: TGTGCCAGCAGTTCCGAACAGGGAGGTGGTGAAAAACTGTTTTTT

J gene: TRBJ1-6
D gene: .
clone size: .
V gene: TRBV6-6
CDR3 protein: CASSYRTANSPLHF
CDR3 DNA: TGTGCCAGCAGTTACAGGACAGCTAATTCACCCCTCCACTTT

J gene: TRBJ1-1
D gene: .
clone size: many
V gene: TRBV19
CDR3 protein: CASSSPGESTEAFF
CDR3 DNA: TGTGCCAGTAGTAGCCCGGGGGAGAGCACTGAAGCTTTCTTT

J gene: TRBJ2-1
D gene: .
clone size: .
V gene: TRBV6-5
CDR3 protein: CASSYPNEQFF
CDR3 DNA: TGTGCCAGCAGTTACCCCAATGAGCAGTTCTTC

J gene: TRBJ1-4
D gene: .
clone size: few
V gene: TRBV30
CDR3 protein: CAWRLTGRNEKLFF
CDR3 DNA: TGTGCCTGGAGACTGACAGGCCGTAATGAAAAACTGTTTTTT

J gene: TRBJ1-1
D gene: .
clone size: .
V gene: TRBV3-1/TRBV3-2
CDR3 protein: CASSQDSGATEAFF
CDR3 DNA: TGTGCCAGCAGCCAAGATTCGGGAGCCACTGAAGCTTTCTTT

J gene: TRBJ2-3
D gene: .
clone size: .
V gene: TRBV2
CDR3 protein: CASRPQGLGTDTQYF
CDR3 DNA: TGTGCCAGCAGGCCCCAGGGGCTAGGCACAGATACGCAGTATTTT

J gene: TRBJ2-7
D gene: .
clone size: .
V gene: TRBV6-5
CDR3 protein: CASSKGGSSYEQYF
CDR3 DNA: TGTGCCAGCAGCAAGGGGGGGAGCTCCTACGAGCAGTACTTC

J gene: TRBJ2-7
D gene: .
clone size: .
V gene: TRBV6-1
CDR3 protein: CASSERDSVYEQYF
CDR3 DNA: TGTGCCAGCAGTGAAAGGGACTCTGTCTACGAGCAGTACTTC

J gene: TRBJ2-6
D gene: TRBD1
clone size: .
V gene: TRBV6-2/TRBV6-3
CDR3 protein: CASSYSATGDLSGANVLTF
CDR3 DNA: TGTGCCAGCAGTTACTCGGCGACAGGGGACCTCTCTGGGGCCAACGTCCTGACTTTC